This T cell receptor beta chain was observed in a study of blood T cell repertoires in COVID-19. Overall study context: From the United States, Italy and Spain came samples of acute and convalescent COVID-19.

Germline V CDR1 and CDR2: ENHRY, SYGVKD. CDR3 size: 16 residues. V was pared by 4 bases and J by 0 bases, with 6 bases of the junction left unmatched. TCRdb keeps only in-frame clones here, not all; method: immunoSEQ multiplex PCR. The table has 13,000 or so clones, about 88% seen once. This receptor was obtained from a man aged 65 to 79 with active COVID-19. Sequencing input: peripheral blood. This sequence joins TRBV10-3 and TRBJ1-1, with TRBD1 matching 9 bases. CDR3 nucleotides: TGTGCCATCAGTGGACAGGGGGTACCGATGAACACTGAAGCTTTCTTT. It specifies CAISGQGVPMNTEAFF.